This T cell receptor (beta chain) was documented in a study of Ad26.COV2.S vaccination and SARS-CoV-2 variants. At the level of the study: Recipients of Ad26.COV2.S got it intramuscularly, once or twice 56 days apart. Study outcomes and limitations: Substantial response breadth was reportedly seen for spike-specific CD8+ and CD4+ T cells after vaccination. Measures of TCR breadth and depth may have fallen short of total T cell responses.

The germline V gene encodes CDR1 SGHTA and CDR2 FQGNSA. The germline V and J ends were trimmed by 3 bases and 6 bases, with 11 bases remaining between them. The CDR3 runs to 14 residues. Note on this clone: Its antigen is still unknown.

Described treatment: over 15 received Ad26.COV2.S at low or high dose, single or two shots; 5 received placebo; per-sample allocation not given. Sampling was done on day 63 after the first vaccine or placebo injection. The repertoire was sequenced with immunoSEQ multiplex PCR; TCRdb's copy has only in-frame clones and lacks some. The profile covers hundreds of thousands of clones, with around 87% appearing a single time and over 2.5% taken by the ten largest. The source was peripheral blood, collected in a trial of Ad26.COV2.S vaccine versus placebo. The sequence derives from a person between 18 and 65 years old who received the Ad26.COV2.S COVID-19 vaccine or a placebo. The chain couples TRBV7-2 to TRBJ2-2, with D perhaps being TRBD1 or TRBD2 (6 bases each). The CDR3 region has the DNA TGTGCCAGCAGCTTCCGGGGGCTGGCCGGGGAGCTGTTTTTT. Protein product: CASSFRGLAGELFF.